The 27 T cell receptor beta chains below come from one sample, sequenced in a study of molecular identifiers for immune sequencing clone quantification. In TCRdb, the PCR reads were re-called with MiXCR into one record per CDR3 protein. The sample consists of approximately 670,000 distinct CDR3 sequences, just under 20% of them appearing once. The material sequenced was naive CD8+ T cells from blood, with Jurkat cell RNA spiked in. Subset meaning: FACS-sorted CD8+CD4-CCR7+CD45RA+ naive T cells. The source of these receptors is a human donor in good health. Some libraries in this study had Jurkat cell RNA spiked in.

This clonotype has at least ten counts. The CDR3 reads CASSEAVLPGPQHF. For the CDR3, the DNA is TGTGCCAGCAGTGAAGCTGTCTTACCGGGGCCCCAGCATTTT. V and J are TRBV2 and TRBJ1-5; D uncertain. Deletions cut 0 bases from V and 9 bases from J, with 12 bases between. The CDR3 sequence is 14 residues long. CDR1 is SNHLY and CDR2 is FYNNEI in the germline V gene.

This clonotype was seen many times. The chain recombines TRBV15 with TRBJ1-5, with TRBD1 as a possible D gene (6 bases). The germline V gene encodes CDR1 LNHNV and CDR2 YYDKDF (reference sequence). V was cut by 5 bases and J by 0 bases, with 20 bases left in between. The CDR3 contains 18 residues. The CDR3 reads CATSGDKPSRYSNQPQHF. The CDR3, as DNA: TGTGCCACCAGCGGGGACAAGCCCTCGAGATATAGCAATCAGCCCCAGCATTTT.

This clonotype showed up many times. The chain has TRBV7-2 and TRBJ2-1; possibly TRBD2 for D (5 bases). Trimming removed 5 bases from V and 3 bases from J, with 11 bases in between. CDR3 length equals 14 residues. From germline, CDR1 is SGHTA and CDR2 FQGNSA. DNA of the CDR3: TGTGCCAGCAGCCAGGACGACTACTACAATGAGCAGTTCTTC. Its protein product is CASSQDDYYNEQFF.

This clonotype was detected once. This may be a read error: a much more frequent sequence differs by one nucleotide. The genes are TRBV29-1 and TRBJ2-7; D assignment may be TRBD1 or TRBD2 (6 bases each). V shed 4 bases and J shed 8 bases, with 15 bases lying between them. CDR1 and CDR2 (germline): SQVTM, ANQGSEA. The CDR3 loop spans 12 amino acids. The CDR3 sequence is CSVGTGTYKQYF. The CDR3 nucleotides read TGCAGCGTTGGCACAGGGACTTACAAGCAGTACTTC.

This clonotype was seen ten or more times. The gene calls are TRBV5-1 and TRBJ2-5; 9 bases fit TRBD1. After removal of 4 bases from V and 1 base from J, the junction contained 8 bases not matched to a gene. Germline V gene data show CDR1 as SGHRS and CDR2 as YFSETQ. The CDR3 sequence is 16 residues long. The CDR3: CASSGDGTGFQETQYF. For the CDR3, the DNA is TGCGCCAGCAGCGGCGACGGGACAGGGTTCCAAGAGACCCAGTACTTC.

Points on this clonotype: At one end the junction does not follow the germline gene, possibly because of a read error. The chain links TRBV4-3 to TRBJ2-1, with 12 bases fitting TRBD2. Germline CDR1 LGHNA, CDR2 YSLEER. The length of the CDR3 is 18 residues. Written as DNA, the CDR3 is TGCGCCAGCAGCCACGACGGGAGACTAGCGGGAGAGGGGAATGAGCAGTCCTTC. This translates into CASSHDGRLAGEGNEQSF.

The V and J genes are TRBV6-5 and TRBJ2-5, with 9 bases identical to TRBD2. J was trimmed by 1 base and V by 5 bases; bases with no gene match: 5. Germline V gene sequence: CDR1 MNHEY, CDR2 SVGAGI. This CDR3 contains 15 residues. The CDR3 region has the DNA TGTGCCAGCAGTGGCGGGGGGGGGCCCCAAGAGACCCAGTACTTC. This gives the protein CASSGGGGPQETQYF.

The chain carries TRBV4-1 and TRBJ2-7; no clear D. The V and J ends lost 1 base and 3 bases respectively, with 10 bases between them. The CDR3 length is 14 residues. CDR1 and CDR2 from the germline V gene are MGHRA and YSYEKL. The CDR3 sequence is CASSQVGRDYEQYF. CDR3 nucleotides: TGCGCCAGCAGCCAAGTAGGTAGGGACTACGAGCAGTACTTC.

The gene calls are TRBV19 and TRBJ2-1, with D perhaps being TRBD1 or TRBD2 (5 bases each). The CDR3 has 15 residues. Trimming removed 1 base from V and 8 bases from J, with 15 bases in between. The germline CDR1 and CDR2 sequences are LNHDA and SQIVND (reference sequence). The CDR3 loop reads CASSIVPMGVHEQFF. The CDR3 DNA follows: TGTGCCAGTAGTATAGTTCCTATGGGGGTCCATGAGCAGTTCTTC.

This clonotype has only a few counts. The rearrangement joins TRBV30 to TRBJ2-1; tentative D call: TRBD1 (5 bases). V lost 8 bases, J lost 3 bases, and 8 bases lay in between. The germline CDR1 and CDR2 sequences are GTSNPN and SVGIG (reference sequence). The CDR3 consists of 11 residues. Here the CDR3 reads CATDSYNEQFF. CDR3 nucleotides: TGTGCCACCGACAGCTACAATGAGCAGTTCTTC. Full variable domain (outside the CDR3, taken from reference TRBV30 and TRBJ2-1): SQTIHQWPATLVQPVGSPLSLECTVEGTSNPNLYWYRQAAGRGLQLLFYSVGIGQISSEVPQNLSASRPQDRQFILSSKKLLLSDSGFYLCATDSYNEQFFGPGTRLTVL.

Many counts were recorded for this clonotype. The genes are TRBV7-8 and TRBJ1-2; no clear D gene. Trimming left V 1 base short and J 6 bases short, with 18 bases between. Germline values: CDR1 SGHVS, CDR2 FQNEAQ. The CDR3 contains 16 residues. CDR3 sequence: CASSLELGMVHDGYTF. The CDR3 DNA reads TGTGCCAGCAGCTTAGAATTGGGGATGGTACATGATGGCTACACCTTC.

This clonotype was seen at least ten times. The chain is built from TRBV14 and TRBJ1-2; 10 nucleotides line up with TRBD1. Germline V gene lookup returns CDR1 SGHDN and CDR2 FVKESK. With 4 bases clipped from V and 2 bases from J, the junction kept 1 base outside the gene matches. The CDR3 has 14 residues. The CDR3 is CASSPDRGNYGYTF. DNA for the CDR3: TGTGCCAGCAGCCCGGACAGGGGGAACTATGGCTACACCTTC.

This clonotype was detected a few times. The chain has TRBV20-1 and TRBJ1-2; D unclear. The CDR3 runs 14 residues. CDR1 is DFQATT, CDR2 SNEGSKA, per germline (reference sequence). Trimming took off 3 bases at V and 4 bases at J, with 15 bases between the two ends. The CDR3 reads CSARGLEVIYGYTF. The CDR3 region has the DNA TGCAGTGCTAGGGGCTTGGAGGTAATCTATGGCTACACCTTC.

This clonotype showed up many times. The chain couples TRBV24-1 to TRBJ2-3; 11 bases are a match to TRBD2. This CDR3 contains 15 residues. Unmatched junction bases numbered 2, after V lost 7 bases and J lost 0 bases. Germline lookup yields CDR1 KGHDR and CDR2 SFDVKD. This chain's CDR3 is CATRTSGTSTDTQYF. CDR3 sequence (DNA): TGTGCCACCAGGACTAGCGGGACGAGCACAGATACGCAGTATTTT.

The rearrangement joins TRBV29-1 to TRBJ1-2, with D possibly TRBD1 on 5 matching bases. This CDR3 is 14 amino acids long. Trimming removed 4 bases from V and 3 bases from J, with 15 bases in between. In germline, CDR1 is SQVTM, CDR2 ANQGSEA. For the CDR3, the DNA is TGCAGCGTTGGTGAGGTGGGGGTGCACTATGGCTACACCTTC. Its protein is CSVGEVGVHYGYTF.

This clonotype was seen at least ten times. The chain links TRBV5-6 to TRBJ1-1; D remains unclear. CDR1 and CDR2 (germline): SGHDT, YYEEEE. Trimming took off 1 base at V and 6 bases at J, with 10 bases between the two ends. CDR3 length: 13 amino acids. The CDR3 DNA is TGTGCCAGCAGCTTGATAGGCAAGTCTGAAGCTTTCTTT. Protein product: CASSLIGKSEAFF.

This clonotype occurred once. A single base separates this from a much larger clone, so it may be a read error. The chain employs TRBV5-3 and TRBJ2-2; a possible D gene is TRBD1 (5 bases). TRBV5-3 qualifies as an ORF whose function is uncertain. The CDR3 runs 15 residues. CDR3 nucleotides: TGTGCCAGCAGCTTGGGGCAGATGAACACCGAGGAGCTGTTTTTT. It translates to CASSLGQMNTEELFF.

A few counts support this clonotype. The CDR3, as DNA: TGTGCCTGGAGTGTCTTGGGGTCCGGGGAGACCCAGTACTTC. This translates into CAWSVLGSGETQYF. This rearrangement joins TRBV30 to TRBJ2-5; D unresolved. Deletions cut 0 bases from V and 5 bases from J, with 13 bases between. The CDR3 runs to 14 residues. Germline-derived CDR1 and CDR2 are GTSNPN and SVGIG (reference sequence).

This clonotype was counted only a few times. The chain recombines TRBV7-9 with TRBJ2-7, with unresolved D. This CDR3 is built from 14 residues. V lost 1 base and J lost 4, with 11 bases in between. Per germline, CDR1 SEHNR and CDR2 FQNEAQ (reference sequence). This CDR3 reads CASSLGARTYEQYF. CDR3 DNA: TGTGCCAGCAGCTTAGGGGCACGAACTTACGAGCAGTACTTC.

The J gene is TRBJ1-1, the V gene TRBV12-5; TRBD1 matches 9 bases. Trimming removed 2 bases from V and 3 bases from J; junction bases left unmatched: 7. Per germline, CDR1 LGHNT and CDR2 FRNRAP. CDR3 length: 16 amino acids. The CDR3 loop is CASGLSGTGRDTEAFF. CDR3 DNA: TGTGCTAGTGGTTTGAGTGGGACAGGGAGGGACACTGAAGCTTTCTTT.

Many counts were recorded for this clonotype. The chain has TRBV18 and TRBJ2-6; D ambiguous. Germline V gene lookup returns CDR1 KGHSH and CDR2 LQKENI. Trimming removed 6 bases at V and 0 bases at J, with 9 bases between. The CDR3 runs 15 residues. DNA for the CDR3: TGTGCCAGCTCCGCGACGCTCTCTGGGGCCAACGTCCTGACTTTC. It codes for CASSATLSGANVLTF.

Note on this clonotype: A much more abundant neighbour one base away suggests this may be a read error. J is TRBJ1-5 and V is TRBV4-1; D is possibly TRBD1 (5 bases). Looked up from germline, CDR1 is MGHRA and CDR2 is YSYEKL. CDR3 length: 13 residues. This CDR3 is CAGSQDWGQPQHF. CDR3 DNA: TGCGCCGGCAGCCAAGATTGGGGGCAGCCCCAGCATTTT.

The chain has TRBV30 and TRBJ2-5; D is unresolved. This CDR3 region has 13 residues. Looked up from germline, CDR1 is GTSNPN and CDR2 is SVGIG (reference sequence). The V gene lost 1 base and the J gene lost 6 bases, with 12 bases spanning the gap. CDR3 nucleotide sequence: TGTGCCTGGAGTGATTGGGCCGGCAAGACCCAGTACTTC. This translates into CAWSDWAGKTQYF.

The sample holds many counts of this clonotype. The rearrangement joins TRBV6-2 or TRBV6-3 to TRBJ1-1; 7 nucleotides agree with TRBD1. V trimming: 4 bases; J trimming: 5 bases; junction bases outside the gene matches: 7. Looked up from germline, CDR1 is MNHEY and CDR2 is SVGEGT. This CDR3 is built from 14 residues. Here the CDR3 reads CASSLIGTETEAFF. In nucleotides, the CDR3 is TGTGCCAGCAGTTTAATCGGGACAGAGACTGAAGCTTTCTTT.

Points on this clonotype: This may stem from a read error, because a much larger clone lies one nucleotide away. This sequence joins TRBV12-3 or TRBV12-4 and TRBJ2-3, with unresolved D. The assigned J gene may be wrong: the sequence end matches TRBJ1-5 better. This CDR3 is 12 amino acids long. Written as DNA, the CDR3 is TGTGCCAGCAGCAACCCCAGCCATACGCAGCATTTT. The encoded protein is CASSNPSHTQHF.

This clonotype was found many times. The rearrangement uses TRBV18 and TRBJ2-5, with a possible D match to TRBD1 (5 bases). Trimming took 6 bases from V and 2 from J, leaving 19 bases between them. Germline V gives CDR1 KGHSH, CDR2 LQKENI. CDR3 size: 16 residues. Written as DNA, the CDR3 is TGTGCCAGCTCGCCCTGGGGCGGAAGTTCTCAAGAGACCCAGTACTTC. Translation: CASSPWGGSSQETQYF. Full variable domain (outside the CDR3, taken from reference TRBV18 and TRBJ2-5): NAGVMQNPRHLVRRRGQEARLRCSPMKGHSHVYWYRQLPEEGLKFMVYLQKENIIDESGMPKERFSAEFPKEGPSILRIQQVVRGDSAAYFCASSPWGGSSQETQYFGPGTRLLVL.

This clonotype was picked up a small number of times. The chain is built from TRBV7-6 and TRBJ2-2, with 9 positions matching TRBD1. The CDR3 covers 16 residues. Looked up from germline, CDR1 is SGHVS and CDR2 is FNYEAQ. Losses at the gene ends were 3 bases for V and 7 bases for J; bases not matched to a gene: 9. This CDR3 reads CASSFTGGSGIGELFF. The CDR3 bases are TGTGCCAGCAGCTTTACAGGGGGCTCAGGTATCGGGGAGCTGTTTTTT.